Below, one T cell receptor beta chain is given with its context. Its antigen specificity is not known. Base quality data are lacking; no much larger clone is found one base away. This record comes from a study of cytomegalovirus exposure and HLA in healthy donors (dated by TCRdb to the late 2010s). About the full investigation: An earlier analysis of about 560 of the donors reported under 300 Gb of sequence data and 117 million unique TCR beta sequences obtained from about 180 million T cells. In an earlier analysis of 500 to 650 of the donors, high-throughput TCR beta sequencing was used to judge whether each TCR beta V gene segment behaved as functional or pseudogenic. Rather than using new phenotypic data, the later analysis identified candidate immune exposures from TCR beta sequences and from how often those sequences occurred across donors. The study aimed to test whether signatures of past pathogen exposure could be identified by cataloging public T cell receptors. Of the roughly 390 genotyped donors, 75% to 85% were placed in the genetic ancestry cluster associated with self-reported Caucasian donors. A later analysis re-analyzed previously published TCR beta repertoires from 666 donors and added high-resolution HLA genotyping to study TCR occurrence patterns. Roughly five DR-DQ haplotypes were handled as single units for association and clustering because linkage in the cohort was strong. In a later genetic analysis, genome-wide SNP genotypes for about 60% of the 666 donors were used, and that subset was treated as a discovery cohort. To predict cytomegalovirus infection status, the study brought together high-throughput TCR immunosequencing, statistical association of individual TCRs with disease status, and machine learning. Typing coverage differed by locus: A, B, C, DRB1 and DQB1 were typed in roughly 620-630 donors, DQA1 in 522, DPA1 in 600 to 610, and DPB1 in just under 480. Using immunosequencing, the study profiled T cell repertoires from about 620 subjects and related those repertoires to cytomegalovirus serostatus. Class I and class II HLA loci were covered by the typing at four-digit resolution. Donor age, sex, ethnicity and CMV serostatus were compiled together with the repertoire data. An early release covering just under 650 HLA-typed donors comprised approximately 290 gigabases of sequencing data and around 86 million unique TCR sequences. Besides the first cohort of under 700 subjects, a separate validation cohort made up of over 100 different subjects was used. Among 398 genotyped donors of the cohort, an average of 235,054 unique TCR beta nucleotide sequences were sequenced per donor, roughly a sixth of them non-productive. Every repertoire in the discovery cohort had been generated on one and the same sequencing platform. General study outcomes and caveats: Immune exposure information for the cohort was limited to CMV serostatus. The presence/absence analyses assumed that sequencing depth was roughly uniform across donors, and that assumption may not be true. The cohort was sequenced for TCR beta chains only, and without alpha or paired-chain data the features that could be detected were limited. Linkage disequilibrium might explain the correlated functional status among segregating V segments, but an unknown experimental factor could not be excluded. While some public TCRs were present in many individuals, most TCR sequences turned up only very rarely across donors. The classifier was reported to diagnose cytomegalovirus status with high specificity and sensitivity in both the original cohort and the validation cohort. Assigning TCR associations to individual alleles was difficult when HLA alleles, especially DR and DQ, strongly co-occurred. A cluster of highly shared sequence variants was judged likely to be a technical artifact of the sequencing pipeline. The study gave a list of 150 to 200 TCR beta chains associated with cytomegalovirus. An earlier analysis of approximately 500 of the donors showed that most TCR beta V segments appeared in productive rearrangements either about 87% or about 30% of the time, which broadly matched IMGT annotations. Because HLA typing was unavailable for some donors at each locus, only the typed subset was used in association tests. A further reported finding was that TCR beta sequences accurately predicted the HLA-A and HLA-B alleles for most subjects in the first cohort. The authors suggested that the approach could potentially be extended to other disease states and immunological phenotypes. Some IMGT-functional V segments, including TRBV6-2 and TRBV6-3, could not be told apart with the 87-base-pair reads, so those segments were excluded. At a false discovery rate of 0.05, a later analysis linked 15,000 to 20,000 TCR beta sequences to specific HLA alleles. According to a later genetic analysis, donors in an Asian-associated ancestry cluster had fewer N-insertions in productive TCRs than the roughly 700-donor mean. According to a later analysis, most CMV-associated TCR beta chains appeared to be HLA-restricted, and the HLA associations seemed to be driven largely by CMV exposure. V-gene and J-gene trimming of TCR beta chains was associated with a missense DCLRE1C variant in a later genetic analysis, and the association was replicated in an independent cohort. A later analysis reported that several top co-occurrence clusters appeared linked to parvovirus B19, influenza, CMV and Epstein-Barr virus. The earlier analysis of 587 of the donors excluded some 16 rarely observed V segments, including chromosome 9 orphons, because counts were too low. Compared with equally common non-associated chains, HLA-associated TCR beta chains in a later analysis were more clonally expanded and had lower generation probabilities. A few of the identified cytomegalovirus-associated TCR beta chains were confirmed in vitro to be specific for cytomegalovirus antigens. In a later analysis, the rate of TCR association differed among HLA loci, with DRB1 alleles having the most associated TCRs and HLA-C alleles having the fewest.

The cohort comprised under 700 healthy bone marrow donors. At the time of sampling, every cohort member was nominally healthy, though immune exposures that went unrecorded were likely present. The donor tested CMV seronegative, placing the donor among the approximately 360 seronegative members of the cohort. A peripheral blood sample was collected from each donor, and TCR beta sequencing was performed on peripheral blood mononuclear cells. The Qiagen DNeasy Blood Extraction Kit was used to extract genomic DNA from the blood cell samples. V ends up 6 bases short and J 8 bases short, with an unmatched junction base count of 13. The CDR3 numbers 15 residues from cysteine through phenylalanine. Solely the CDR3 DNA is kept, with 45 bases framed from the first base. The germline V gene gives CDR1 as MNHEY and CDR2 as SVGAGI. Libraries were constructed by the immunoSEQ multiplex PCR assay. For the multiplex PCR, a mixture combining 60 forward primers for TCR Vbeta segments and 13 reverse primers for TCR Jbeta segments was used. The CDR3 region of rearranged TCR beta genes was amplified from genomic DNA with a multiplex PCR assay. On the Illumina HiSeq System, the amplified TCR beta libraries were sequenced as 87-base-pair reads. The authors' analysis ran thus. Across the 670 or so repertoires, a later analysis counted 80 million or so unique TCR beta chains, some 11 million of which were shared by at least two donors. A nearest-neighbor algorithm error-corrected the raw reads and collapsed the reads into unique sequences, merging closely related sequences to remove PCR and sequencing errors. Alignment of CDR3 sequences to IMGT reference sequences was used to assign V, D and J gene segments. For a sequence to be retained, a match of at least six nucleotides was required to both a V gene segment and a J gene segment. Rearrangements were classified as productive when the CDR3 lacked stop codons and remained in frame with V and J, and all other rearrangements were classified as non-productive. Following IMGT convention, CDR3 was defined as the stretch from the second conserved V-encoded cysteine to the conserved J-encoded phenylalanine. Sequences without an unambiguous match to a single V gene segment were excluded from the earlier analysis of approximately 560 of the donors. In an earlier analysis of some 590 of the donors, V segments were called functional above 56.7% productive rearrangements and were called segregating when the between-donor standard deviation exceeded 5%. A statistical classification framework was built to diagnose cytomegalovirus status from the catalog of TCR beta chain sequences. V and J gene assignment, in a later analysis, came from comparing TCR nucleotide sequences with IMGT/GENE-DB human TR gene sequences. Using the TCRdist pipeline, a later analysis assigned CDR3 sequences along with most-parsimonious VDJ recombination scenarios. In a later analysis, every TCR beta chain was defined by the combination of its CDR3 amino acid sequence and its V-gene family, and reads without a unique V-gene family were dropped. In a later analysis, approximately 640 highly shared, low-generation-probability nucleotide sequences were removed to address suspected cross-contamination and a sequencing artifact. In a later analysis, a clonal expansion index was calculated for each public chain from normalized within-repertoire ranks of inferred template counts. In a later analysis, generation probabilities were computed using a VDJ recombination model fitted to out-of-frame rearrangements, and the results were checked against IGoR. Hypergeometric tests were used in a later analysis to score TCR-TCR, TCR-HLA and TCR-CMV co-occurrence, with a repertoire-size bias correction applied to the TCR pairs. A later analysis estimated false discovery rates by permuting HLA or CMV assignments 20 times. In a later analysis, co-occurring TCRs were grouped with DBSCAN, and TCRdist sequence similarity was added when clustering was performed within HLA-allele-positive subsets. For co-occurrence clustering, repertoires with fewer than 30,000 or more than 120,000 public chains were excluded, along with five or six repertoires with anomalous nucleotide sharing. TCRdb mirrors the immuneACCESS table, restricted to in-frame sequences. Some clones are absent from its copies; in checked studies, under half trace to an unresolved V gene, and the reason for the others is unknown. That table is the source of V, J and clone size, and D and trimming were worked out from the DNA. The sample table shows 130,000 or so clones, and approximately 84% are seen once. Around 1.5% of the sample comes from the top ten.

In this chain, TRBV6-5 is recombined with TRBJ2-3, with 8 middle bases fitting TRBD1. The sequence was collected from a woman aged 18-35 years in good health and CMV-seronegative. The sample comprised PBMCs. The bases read TGTGCCAGCAGCCGGGGACAGGAGGATGGCGCTACGCAGTATTTT. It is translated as CASSRGQEDGATQYF.